These 13 T cell receptor beta chains came from one sample sequenced in a study of OX40 agonist ivuxolimab in advanced cancers. The assay was immunoSEQ multiplex PCR, and TCRdb's table has in-frame clones only and misses some. The sample yields 90,000 to 100,000 clones, just under 85% seen once. The source material was CD4+ or CD8+ T cells sorted from blood, sampled in a trial of the OX40 agonist ivuxolimab. These receptors came from an adult with an advanced solid tumor such as melanoma, head and neck, liver or kidney cancer.

This clone was seen only a few times. V gene TRBV16 combines with J gene TRBJ1-2; TRBD1 aligns across 8 bases. This CDR3 spans 16 amino acids. The germline V gene has CDR1 KGHSY and CDR2 FQNENV. V shed 6 bases, J shed 6 bases, and the junction held 15 bases outside the gene matches. This CDR3 reads CASSPTRTGKNDGYTF. In DNA form, the CDR3 reads TGTGCCAGCAGTCCTACAAGGACAGGGAAGAACGATGGCTACACCTTC.

The J gene is TRBJ1-1, the V gene TRBV4-2; D uncertain. Looked up from germline, CDR1 is LGHNA and CDR2 is YNFKEQ. The length of the CDR3 is 13 residues. The V end lost 5 bases, the J end lost 4 bases, and 11 bases lay between the germline ends. This CDR3 is CASSLGQITEAFF. CDR3 in DNA: TGTGCCAGCAGCTTGGGCCAGATCACTGAAGCTTTCTTT.

The CDR3 sequence is CASSPPAGRTEAFF. The CDR3 DNA reads TGTGCCAGCTCACCCCCGGCGGGAAGGACTGAAGCTTTCTTT. The chain couples TRBV18 to TRBJ1-1; D ambiguous. The ends were cut back, 3 bases at V and 5 bases at J, with 13 bases in the middle. The CDR3 runs to 14 residues. Germline CDR1 reads KGHSH; CDR2 reads LQKENI. Supplemented by reference TRBV18 and TRBJ1-1, the full variable domain reads NAGVMQNPRHLVRRRGQEARLRCSPMKGHSHVYWYRQLPEEGLKFMVYLQKENIIDESGMPKERFSAEFPKEGPSILRIQQVVRGDSAAYFCASSPPAGRTEAFFGQGTRLTVV.

The chain carries TRBV29-1 and TRBJ2-1, with D unresolved. This CDR3 has 13 amino acids. Trimming removed 7 bases at V and 6 bases at J, with 16 bases between. The germline V gene encodes CDR1 SQVTM and CDR2 ANQGSEA. In nucleotides, the CDR3 is TGCAGCGGAAGGCTCGCGGTCCTCAATGAGCAGTTCTTC. Protein sequence: CSGRLAVLNEQFF.

The chain joins TRBV28 to TRBJ1-2, with D possibly TRBD1 on 5 matching bases. Looked up from germline, CDR1 is MDHEN and CDR2 is SYDVKM. Between the trimmed V and J ends, which lost 1 base and 7 bases, there was a span of 16 bases. The CDR3 sequence is 15 residues long. The CDR3 protein is CASSLSGREMSGYTF. CDR3 coding DNA: TGTGCCAGCAGTTTATCGGGCAGGGAAATGAGTGGCTACACCTTC.

The chain uses TRBV19 and TRBJ2-7; maybe TRBD2 (5 bases). The CDR3 has 14 residues. Germline values: CDR1 LNHDA, CDR2 SQIVND (reference sequence). Trimming shortened V by 3 bases and J by 5 bases, and 14 bases separated the two germline ends. This chain's CDR3 is CASSMDEGFNEQYF. CDR3 nucleotide sequence: TGTGCCAGTAGTATGGACGAGGGATTCAACGAGCAGTACTTC.

This chain connects TRBV27 to TRBJ2-2; a weak D match, TRBD2 (6 bases). Germline-derived CDR1 and CDR2 are MNHEY and SMNVEV (reference sequence). The CDR3 is 14 amino acids. The V gene lost 7 bases and the J gene lost 5 bases, with 14 bases spanning the gap. The CDR3 loop is CASKRGRGTGELFF. CDR3 sequence (DNA): TGTGCCAGCAAGAGAGGGCGGGGAACCGGGGAGCTGTTTTTT.

This chain links TRBV7-3 with TRBJ2-2, with D possibly being TRBD1 (5 bases). This CDR3 is 18 amino acids long. In germline, CDR1 is SGHTA, CDR2 FQGTGA. V was shortened by 0 bases and J by 2 bases, with 16 bases between the two germline ends. The CDR3 coding sequence is TGTGCCAGCAGCTTAACAGGGGCGAAGGTTATTAACACCGGGGAGCTGTTTTTT. Translation: CASSLTGAKVINTGELFF.

V usage is TRBV10-3 and J usage is TRBJ2-3; 12 bases align to TRBD2. CDR3 length: 17 amino acids. V was clipped by 2 bases and J by 4 bases; unmatched bases: 7. The germline CDR1 and CDR2 sequences are ENHRY and SYGVKD. This CDR3 reads CAISEPSGGARADTQYF. DNA for the CDR3: TGTGCCATCAGTGAGCCTAGCGGGGGGGCCAGGGCAGATACGCAGTATTTT.

The chain carries TRBV4-3 and TRBJ2-3; 12 bases fit TRBD2. CDR3 length equals 16 residues. Germline values: CDR1 LGHNA, CDR2 YSLEER. The V segment lost 0 bases and the J segment 8 bases; nucleotides outside the gene matches: 6. This CDR3 reads CASSQEGLAGGRTQYF. For the CDR3, the DNA is TGCGCCAGCAGCCAAGAGGGACTAGCGGGCGGGCGTACGCAGTATTTT.

The chain joins TRBV28 to TRBJ2-1; 10 bases align to TRBD1. The V gene's germline CDR1 is MDHEN and CDR2 SYDVKM. J gave up 6 bases and V 4 bases, and 6 bases lay outside the gene matches. This CDR3 spans 15 amino acids. The CDR3 DNA is TGTGCCAGCAGTTCCGGGACAGGGGAAGGCAATGAGCAGTTCTTC. This encodes CASSSGTGEGNEQFF.

The rearrangement links TRBV4-1 to TRBJ2-7, with D possibly called TRBD1 or TRBD2 (5 bases each). Trimming removed 4 bases from V and 5 bases from J, with 18 bases in between. Germline CDR1 and CDR2: MGHRA and YSYEKL. This CDR3 comprises 15 residues. In nucleotides, the CDR3 is TGCGCCAGCAGCCCACGGGGCAGGGATAGCGACGAGCAGTACTTC. It specifies CASSPRGRDSDEQYF.

The V gene is TRBV11-2, the J gene TRBJ2-3; tentatively, D is TRBD1 or TRBD2 (5 bases each). CDR3 length: 13 residues. Trimming pared 5 bases from V and 1 base from J, leaving 7 bases between. Germline CDR1 reads SGHAT; CDR2 reads FQNNGV. CDR3: CASSRDRTDTQYF. CDR3 in DNA: TGTGCCAGCAGCCGGGACCGCACAGATACGCAGTATTTT.